The subject of this entry is one T cell receptor (beta chain). Its antigen is as yet unknown. Germline values: CDR1 SGHDT, CDR2 YYEEEE. The CDR3 runs to 16 residues. Trimming removed 0 bases from V and 1 base from J, with 14 bases in between. PCR was performed using 60 Vbeta and 13 Jbeta primers. This table comes from immunoSEQ multiplex PCR, and its TCRdb copy is limited to in-frame clones, with some not included. The data include some 75,000 clones; the top ten clones carry about 5%. The data were obtained in a study of cytomegalovirus exposure and HLA in healthy donors. Study-level results: Association of roughly 18,000 TCR beta sequences with HLA alleles was found at 0.05 false discovery rate in a later analysis. TCR beta sequences reportedly predicted most subjects' HLA-A and HLA-B alleles accurately. V- and J-gene trimming of TCR beta was linked (in a later analysis) to a missense DCLRE1C variant.

The sequencing input was PBMCs. V gene TRBV5-6 combines with J gene TRBJ2-7, with D possibly being TRBD2 (6 bases). The source is a man in his forties in good health and CMV-seronegative. This CDR3 is CASSLAGGASSYEQYF. The CDR3 DNA reads TGTGCCAGCAGCTTGGCCGGCGGGGCGTCGTCCTACGAGCAGTACTTC.